Listed here are 4 T cell receptor beta chains from one sample, sequenced in a study of blood T cells in healthy people across ages. Together with a sample-barcoded 5' primer, a J-beta primer mix was included in a second PCR lasting roughly 6 to 12 cycles. TCRdb independently ran MiXCR on the 5' RACE reads; one entry per CDR3 protein. The sample includes over 1,500,000 distinct CDR3 sequences, more than 35% of them seen just once. Sequencing was performed on blood. These receptors were obtained from a human donor in good health.

The chain is built from TRBV4-3 and TRBJ2-5; D gene ambiguous. CDR1 and CDR2 (germline): LGHNA, YSLEER. The CDR3 is made up of 14 amino acids. V was shortened by 0 bases and J by 3 bases, with 8 bases between the two germline ends. The CDR3, as DNA: TGCGCCAGCAGCCAAGATCGCCGGAAAGAGACCCAGTACTTC. This encodes CASSQDRRKETQYF.

The rearrangement uses TRBV12-3 or TRBV12-4 and TRBJ1-6, with TRBD1 matching 8 bases. This CDR3 comprises 15 residues. V was clipped by 7 bases and J by 6 bases; unmatched bases: 8. In nucleotides, the CDR3 is TGTGCCAGCATCCCGGACAGGGCTGGTAATTCACCCCTCCACTTT. Its protein product is CASIPDRAGNSPLHF.

The chain uses TRBV28 and TRBJ2-3, with D perhaps TRBD2 (5 bases). The CDR3 consists of 15 residues. Germline V gene lookup returns CDR1 MDHEN and CDR2 SYDVKM. V was pared by 7 bases and J by 2 bases, with 16 bases between. As DNA, the CDR3 is TGTGCCAGCACCTCCGAGGGTATTCCCACAGATACGCAGTATTTT. It translates to CASTSEGIPTDTQYF.

This clonotype turned up a few times. V usage is TRBV15 and J usage is TRBJ1-2; D is ambiguous. CDR1 LNHNV and CDR2 YYDKDF come from the germline V gene (reference sequence). CDR3 size: 15 residues. V shed 0 bases and J shed 6 bases, with 14 bases lying between them. The DNA for the CDR3 is TGTGCCACCAGCAGAGATATCGAGGGCTTGGATGGCTACACCTTC. Protein: CATSRDIEGLDGYTF.